This TCR beta chain comes out of a study of T cells in Graves' hyperthyroidism and ophthalmopathy. Study-wide points: Ophthalmopathy, as predicted by the model, came a median about seven months after the prediction.

This clonotype appeared many times. Antigen specificity is unknown. Researchers barred patients who had uncontrolled infection, other autoimmune disease, pregnancy or lactation. Diagnoses used clinical symptoms, serum thyroxine and TRAb, thyroid ultrasound and orbital computed tomography. The PBMCs were sourced from fresh peripheral blood (approximately 9.6 ml). CDR1 is MDHEN, CDR2 SYDVKM, per germline. The CDR3 extends over 15 amino acids. V lost 4 bases to trimming and J lost 4 bases; unmatched junction nucleotides: 6. Template material for amplifying TCR beta CDR3 regions consisted of RNA transcripts. The HTBI primer set drove a first-round RT-PCR of the TCR CDR3. TCRdb fed the multiplex PCR reads into MiXCR, producing one record per CDR3 protein. The sample shows approximately 610,000 distinct CDR3 sequences, roughly 14% of them seen only once.

The clonotype comes from a woman between 35 and 50 years old with Graves' ophthalmopathy. The chain employs TRBV28 and TRBJ1-1; 10 bases map to TRBD1. Sequenced material: blood. The CDR3 loop is CASSSTGGLVTEAFF. The CDR3 nucleotides read TGTGCCAGCAGTTCGACAGGGGGCTTGGTCACTGAAGCTTTCTTT.